This T cell receptor (beta chain) was profiled in a study of shared clonotypes between healthy human individuals (dated by TCRdb to about 2020). Regarding the complete study: Three men and a couple of women, aged 18 to 49 years, made up the cohort. To estimate repertoire size and how much clonotype sharing occurs between individuals, the study deeply sequenced the blood TCR repertoires of several healthy adults. Leukapheresis yielded between about 0.94 and 9 billion PBMCs per donor. To increase sequencing depth and limit assay-specific biases, TCR repertoire library preparation and sequencing were carried out by different laboratories using diverse techniques. For each donor, CD4 naive and CD4 memory were each given three plates, CD8 naive was given two plates, and CD8 memory was given one plate. What the study reported, not specific to this receptor: Sampling was restricted to blood, and TCR repertoires in tissue are likely to differ from TCR repertoires in blood. Naive subsets generally had larger estimated clonotype richness than memory subsets. Across four donors, 5% to 6% of naive CD4, more than 3% of naive CD8, 2% to 2.5% of memory CD4, and about 0.4% of memory CD8 clonotypes were shared. Compared with non-shared clonotypes, clonotypes shared by all four sorted-subset donors had higher generation probabilities. Even with the large sequencing depth, rarefaction of the sorted-subset datasets indicated that sequencing was incomplete. The small number of donors limited the genetic and exposure-history diversity represented. Based on pairwise subsampling, the degree of clonotype sharing among donors was expected to be affected by sequencing depth.

CD8 naive samples consisted of CD45RO-negative cells that were positively selected for CCR7, yielding a CD45RA+CCR7+ population without TemRA cells. The donors were healthy, HIV-negative adults with no recently reported acute infections or vaccinations. Every donor was a Caucasian adult residing in Nashville, Tennessee, USA. Blood was collected by leukapheresis, and PBMCs were isolated by Ficoll-Histopaque density gradient centrifugation and then cryopreserved in liquid nitrogen vapor phase. Analytical flow cytometry was used to check the purity and quantity of each magnetically sorted T cell population. From each sorted fraction, genomic DNA was isolated and quantified by UV absorbance on a Nanodrop 2000c. With regard to this clone: Its binding antigen is unknown. No quality values exist for individual bases; no much larger clone is one base distant.

Using the deep immunoSEQ assay, TCR CDR3 regions were amplified from genomic DNA by multiplex PCR. For each cell subset, the extracted genomic DNA was distributed evenly across all wells of several immunoSEQ 96-well plates, and each plate served as one replicate. For sorted subsets, 150 to 200 ng genomic DNA, equal to about 30,000 T cell genomes, was loaded into each replicate PCR. Purified libraries were quantified with a Qubit 3.0 fluorometer, sized on a Bioanalyzer 2100, and re-quantified with the KAPA Library Quantification kit. Every immunoSEQ 96-well plate was sequenced on a dedicated single-read 150-cycle Illumina NextSeq 550 flow cell. Regarding the original processing steps: The immunoSEQ output contained only junctional sequences without quality scores, so filtering could not match that applied to full-length reads. To assign V/J genes and CDR3, sequences were annotated using PyIR, a Python wrapper for IgBLAST v1.9, with IMGT germline references. Reads with weak V/J assignments (E-value above 1e-6), missing CDR3, stop codons, out-of-frame junctions, or ambiguous translated residues were removed. A V3J clonotype was defined by an identical inferred V gene, J gene, and CDR3 amino acid sequence. Percentage overlap between repertoires was calculated by dividing the number of shared unique clonotypes by the size of the smaller repertoire. Repertoire richness was assessed with RTK rarefaction, the Chao1 estimator, and Recon v2.1 estimates of unobserved clonotypes. For all TCRbeta clonotypes obtained by the gDNA method from four donors, generation probabilities were computed with OLGA. TCRdb stores this immuneACCESS table with in-frame sequences only. Part of the clones is absent; in the studies checked, under half of the shortfall reflects unresolved V genes, and no reason is known for the rest. Clone size and V and J calls were adopted from that table, with D and trimming inferred from the DNA. This sample lists 1.5 million to 2.5 million clones; about 94% were detected once. Less than 1.5% of the sample is held by the ten biggest clonotypes.

The germline V gene (reference sequence) supplies CDR1 GTSNPN and CDR2 SVGIG. There are 14 amino acids in the CDR3, from cysteine to phenylalanine inclusive. CDR3 DNA is the only sequence kept; it has 42 bases, read in frame from the first base. V is cut by 5 bases and J by 4 bases, and the space between the germline ends is 12 bases. The chain uses TRBV30 and TRBJ2-6; possibly the D gene is TRBD1, per 6 matching bases. What was sequenced was naive CD8+ T cells sorted from blood. The cell subset or site label, read with the paper, signifies: CD45RA+CCR7+. The source is a man between 18 and 29 years old in good health. The DNA sequence follows: TGTGCCTGGGCATACAGGGAGGGGGCCAACGTCCTGACTTTC. Its protein reads: CAWAYREGANVLTF.